The 27 T cell receptor beta chains below come from one sample, sequenced in a study of CD8 T cells in ankylosing spondylitis. TCRdb re-called the 5' RACE reads through MiXCR, storing one row per CDR3 protein. The sample consists of 200,000 or so distinct CDR3 sequences, approximately 13% of them appearing once. Material for sequencing was blood, either unsorted or a sorted T cell fraction (not recorded which). All receptors derive from a female donor with ankylosing spondylitis or in good health (not recorded which).

The gene calls are TRBV18 and TRBJ2-7; the D is unclear. The germline gives CDR1 KGHSH, CDR2 LQKENI. CDR3 length: 13 residues. Trimming removed 3 bases from V and 7 bases from J, with 13 bases in between. In DNA, the CDR3 is TGTGCCAGCTCACCGACGGAGAGACATGAGCAGTACTTC. It codes for CASSPTERHEQYF.

Many counts were recorded for this clonotype. The gene calls are TRBV4-3 and TRBJ1-4; no clear D. Germline V gene data show CDR1 as LGHNA and CDR2 as YSLEER. Trimming cost V 2 bases and J 3 bases, with 7 bases left between them. CDR3 length: 14 residues. The CDR3 is CASSQLTSNEKLFF. The CDR3 coding sequence is TGCGCCAGCAGCCAACTGACTTCTAATGAAAAACTGTTTTTT.

Comment on this clonotype: Just one base apart from a much larger clone, this may be a read error. The V and J genes are TRBV19 and TRBJ1-5; D not certain. This CDR3 has 14 residues. The germline gives CDR1 LNHDA, CDR2 SQIVND (reference sequence). As DNA, the CDR3 is TGTGCCAGTAGTCCCAGCGACGGTAGTCAGCTCCAGCATTTT. Protein: CASSPSDGSQLQHF.

The CDR3 sequence: CASTEGGTASSKLFF. Written as DNA, the CDR3 is TGTGCCAGCACCGAGGGAGGGACAGCGTCGTCCAAACTGTTTTTT. The genes are TRBV7-9 and TRBJ1-4, with 7 bases identical to TRBD1. V shed 7 bases, J shed 11 bases, and the junction held 16 bases outside the gene matches. This CDR3 spans 15 amino acids. Germline-derived CDR1 and CDR2 are SEHNR and FQNEAQ (reference sequence).

This clonotype was picked up a small number of times. It may be a read error: a sequence one base away is much more abundant. CDR3 DNA sequence: TGCGCCAGCAGCTTGGTTGGGAGTGCTGCAGATACGCAGTATTTT. Its translation is CASSLVGSAADTQYF. The V gene is TRBV5-1, the J gene TRBJ2-3; a weak D match, TRBD2 (5 bases). Germline V gene data show CDR1 as SGHRS and CDR2 as YFSETQ. V shed 0 bases and J shed 4 bases, with 12 bases lying between them. The CDR3 sequence is 15 residues long.

The chain couples TRBV20-1 to TRBJ2-1; 7 bases are a match to TRBD2. CDR1 and CDR2 (germline): DFQATT, SNEGSKA (reference sequence). This CDR3 comprises 13 residues. V shed 2 bases and J 8 bases; nucleotides not matched to a gene: 6. The CDR3 nucleotides are TGCAGTGCTAGACGCGGGAGTCACGATGAGCAGTTCTTC. Translating it yields CSARRGSHDEQFF.

There are many counts of this clonotype. The chain is built from TRBV27 and TRBJ1-1; D gene unclear. The germline V gene encodes CDR1 MNHEY and CDR2 SMNVEV (reference sequence). Trimming pared 3 bases from V and 4 bases from J, leaving 9 bases between. The CDR3 loop spans 13 amino acids. CDR3 amino acids: CASSFWGSTEAFF. CDR3 coding DNA: TGTGCCAGCAGTTTTTGGGGTTCCACTGAAGCTTTCTTT.

This clonotype was seen at least ten times. The gene calls are TRBV15 and TRBJ1-2, with D unclear. Germline CDR1 LNHNV, CDR2 YYDKDF (reference sequence). This CDR3 has 16 amino acids. The germline V and J ends were trimmed by 0 bases and 3 bases, with 14 bases remaining between them. In DNA, the CDR3 is TGTGCCACCAGCAGAGATCGAGACTCCCCGGACTATGGCTACACCTTC. This encodes CATSRDRDSPDYGYTF.

The chain recombines TRBV10-3 with TRBJ2-3; 9 bases match TRBD1. Germline CDR1 is ENHRY and CDR2 is SYGVKD. Unmatched junction bases numbered 13, after V lost 6 bases and J lost 6 bases. The length of the CDR3 is 16 residues. The CDR3 sequence is CAISEGQGLDFDTQYF. CDR3 DNA: TGTGCCATCAGCGAGGGACAGGGATTGGATTTTGATACGCAGTATTTT.

The chain couples TRBV4-2 to TRBJ1-6; TRBD1 matches at 9 bases. V was clipped by 2 bases and J by 9 bases; unmatched bases: 14. The CDR3 totals 18 residues. Germline CDR1 is LGHNA and CDR2 is YNFKEQ. DNA for the CDR3: TGTGCCAGCAGCCAAATGAGGGTTCGGACAGGGGTACTTTCACCCCTCCACTTT. Translating gives CASSQMRVRTGVLSPLHF.

In its sample, this clonotype was seen many times. V usage is TRBV20-1 and J usage is TRBJ2-7, with TRBD2 as a possible D gene (5 bases). Germline CDR1 is DFQATT and CDR2 is SNEGSKA (reference sequence). V gave up 6 bases and J gave up 7 bases, with 22 bases separating them. The CDR3 runs to 14 residues. Written as DNA, the CDR3 is TGCAGTGCCGGGGTAGGGCGATCCTACCGTGAGCAGTACTTC. It codes for CSAGVGRSYREQYF.

This clonotype was observed many times. The rearrangement uses TRBV12-3 or TRBV12-4 and TRBJ2-3; TRBD1 aligns across 9 bases. The J segment lost 4 bases and the V segment lost 6 bases, leaving 8 bases of the junction unmatched. The CDR3 is 15 amino acids. This chain's CDR3 is CASSLGTGWADTQYF. CDR3 DNA: TGTGCCAGCAGCCTGGGGACAGGGTGGGCAGATACGCAGTATTTT.

Turning to this clonotype: A much more abundant neighbour one base away suggests this may be a read error. V usage is TRBV6-2 or TRBV6-3 and J usage is TRBJ1-5; possible D gene TRBD1, 5 bases. CDR1 is MNHEY and CDR2 is SVGEGT in the germline V gene. Trimming stripped 0 bases from V and 5 bases from J, with 8 bases between. The CDR3 consists of 14 residues. The chain's CDR3 is CASSYSAGYQPQHF. The CDR3 DNA follows: TGTGCCAGCAGTTACTCGGCAGGGTATCAGCCCCAGCATTTT.

This clonotype was recorded at least ten times. J is TRBJ2-5 and V is TRBV12-3 or TRBV12-4; 8 bases fit TRBD1. This CDR3 spans 14 amino acids. The J segment lost 3 bases and the V segment lost 6 bases, leaving 6 bases of the junction unmatched. CDR3 protein: CASRVQGGKETQYF. In DNA, the CDR3 is TGTGCCAGCAGGGTACAGGGGGGTAAAGAGACCCAGTACTTC.

This clonotype has ten or more counts. The genes are TRBV7-8 and TRBJ1-2; D uncertain. Germline V CDR1 and CDR2: SGHVS, FQNEAQ. The CDR3 is 15 amino acids. The ends were cut back, 4 bases at V and 2 bases at J, with 14 bases in the middle. The CDR3 loop is CASSSSDGWNYGYTF. The CDR3 coding sequence is TGTGCCAGCAGCTCATCAGACGGATGGAACTATGGCTACACCTTC.

Ten or more counts support this clonotype. The chain combines TRBV21-1 with TRBJ1-2; the table assigns TRBD1, which was not confirmed against the DNA. TRBV21-1 is noted as a pseudogene. This CDR3 comprises 12 residues. The CDR3 protein is CASRDSRYGYTF. CDR3 DNA sequence: TGTGCCAGCAGGGACAGCCGGTATGGCTACACCTTC.

V is TRBV20-1 and J is TRBJ1-6; no clear D. The CDR3 consists of 15 residues. Trimming left V 6 bases short and J 0 bases short, with 12 bases between. Germline CDR1 DFQATT, CDR2 SNEGSKA (reference sequence). CDR3 loop: CSAHPSPSYNSPLHF. The CDR3 region has the DNA TGCAGTGCCCATCCTAGTCCCTCCTATAATTCACCCCTCCACTTT.

This clonotype has a count of ten or more. The CDR3 coding sequence is TGTGCCAGCAGCACGACAGGGGTCCCTCAGCCCCAGCATTTT. Translating gives CASSTTGVPQPQHF. The chain links TRBV12-3 or TRBV12-4 to TRBJ1-5; 8 bases agree with TRBD1. The CDR3 runs to 14 residues. The ends lost 6 bases at V and 6 bases at J; junction bases unmatched: 7.

This clonotype was counted many times. This chain links TRBV20-1 with TRBJ1-4; 7 bases match TRBD1. V lost 2 bases, J lost 7 bases, and 7 bases stayed unmatched. Looked up from germline, CDR1 is DFQATT and CDR2 is SNEGSKA (reference sequence). This CDR3 region has 14 residues. CDR3 DNA: TGCAGTGCTAGACCCGGACAGGCCCCTGAAAAACTGTTTTTT. Translated, it gives CSARPGQAPEKLFF.

This clonotype was picked up many times. The V gene is TRBV12-3 or TRBV12-4, the J gene TRBJ1-1, with 8 bases identical to TRBD1. The CDR3 length is 14 residues. V gave up 6 bases and J gave up 1 base; unmatched junction bases: 4. As DNA, the CDR3 is TGTGCCAGCAGGACAGGGGTCACGAACACTGAAGCTTTCTTT. Protein: CASRTGVTNTEAFF.

This clonotype was counted between two and nine times. The V and J genes are TRBV6-2 or TRBV6-3 and TRBJ1-3; D call uncertain. Germline V gene sequence: CDR1 MNHEY, CDR2 SVGEGT. Trimming left V 11 bases short and J 5 bases short, with 10 bases between. This CDR3 is built from 11 residues. The DNA of the CDR3 is TGTGCCTGTACCGACCGAAACACCATATATTTT. Translation gives CACTDRNTIYF.

The chain joins TRBV7-2 to TRBJ1-5, with D maybe TRBD1 (5 bases). The CDR3 runs to 15 residues. In germline, CDR1 is SGHTA, CDR2 FQGNSA. Trimming left V 5 bases short and J 0 bases short, with 11 bases between. CDR3 in DNA: TGTGCCAGCAGCGGTGGGGGAGCTAGCAATCAGCCCCAGCATTTT. Translated, it gives CASSGGGASNQPQHF.

The genes are TRBV7-2 and TRBJ2-7; D not resolved. Trimming stripped 3 bases from V and 6 bases from J, with 12 bases between. From germline, CDR1 is SGHTA and CDR2 FQGNSA. The CDR3 length is 13 residues. CDR3 region: CASSFTSPAEQYF. The CDR3 DNA reads TGTGCCAGCAGCTTCACCAGTCCAGCCGAGCAGTACTTC.

This clonotype was detected many times. This chain connects TRBV11-2 to TRBJ2-1; no definite D call. Germline V lookup: CDR1 SGHAT, CDR2 FQNNGV. V was pared by 2 bases and J by 5 bases, with 10 bases between. CDR3 size: 14 residues. CDR3 sequence (DNA): TGTGCCAGCAGCTTAACCGAGTACGACAATGAGCAGTTCTTC. This codes for CASSLTEYDNEQFF.

Turning to this clonotype: Possible read error: a much larger clone is one base away. The rearrangement joins TRBV5-1 to TRBJ2-7; D ambiguous. Germline V gene sequence: CDR1 SGHRS, CDR2 YFSETQ. The CDR3 extends over 9 amino acids. CDR3 region: CASRYGQYF. In nucleotides, the CDR3 is TGCGCCAGCAGATACGGGCAGTACTTC.

This clonotype was counted many times. The chain is built from TRBV20-1 and TRBJ2-1, with 7 bases that match TRBD2. The CDR3 runs 15 residues. The germline V gene has CDR1 DFQATT and CDR2 SNEGSKA (reference sequence). With 5 bases clipped from V and 1 base from J, the junction kept 8 bases outside the gene matches. CDR3 sequence: CSAPRVAGSYNEQFF. The CDR3 DNA reads TGCAGTGCTCCCCGCGTAGCGGGTTCCTACAATGAGCAGTTCTTC.

This clonotype was counted ten times or more. The V call is TRBV4-1, the J call TRBJ2-2; perhaps TRBD1 as D (6 bases). Per germline, CDR1 MGHRA and CDR2 YSYEKL. Trimming left V 5 bases short and J 8 bases short, with 18 bases between. The CDR3 length is 15 residues. DNA for the CDR3: TGCGCCAGCAGCGTGGACAGAGTTATGAGTGGGGAGCTGTTTTTT. Translated: CASSVDRVMSGELFF.